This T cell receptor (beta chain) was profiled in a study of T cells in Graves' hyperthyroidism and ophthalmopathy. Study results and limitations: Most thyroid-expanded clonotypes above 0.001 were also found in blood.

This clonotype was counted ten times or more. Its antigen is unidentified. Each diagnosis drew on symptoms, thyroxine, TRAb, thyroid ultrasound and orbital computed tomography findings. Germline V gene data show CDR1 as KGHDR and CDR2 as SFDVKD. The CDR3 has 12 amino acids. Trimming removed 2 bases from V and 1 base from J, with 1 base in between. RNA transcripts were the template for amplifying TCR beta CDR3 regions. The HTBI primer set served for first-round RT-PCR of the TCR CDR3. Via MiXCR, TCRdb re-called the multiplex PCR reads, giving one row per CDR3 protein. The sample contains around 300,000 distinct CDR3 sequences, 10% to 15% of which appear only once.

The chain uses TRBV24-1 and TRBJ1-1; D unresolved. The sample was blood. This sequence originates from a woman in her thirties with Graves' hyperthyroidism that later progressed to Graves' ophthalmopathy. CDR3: CATSDSNTEAFF. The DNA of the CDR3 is TGTGCCACCAGTGATTCGAACACTGAAGCTTTCTTT.